The 7 T cell receptor beta chains below all came from one sample that was sequenced in a study of blood T cell repertoires in COVID-19. TCRdb keeps only in-frame clones here, not all; method: immunoSEQ multiplex PCR. The table includes 150,000 to 200,000 clones, just over 90% detected once. Sample: peripheral blood. All receptors derive from a woman aged 55-75 years with COVID-19, enrolled during active disease.

The rearrangement uses TRBV7-9 and TRBJ1-2, with 7 bases identical to TRBD1. V was pared by 5 bases and J by 4 bases, with 10 bases of the junction left unmatched. In germline, CDR1 is SEHNR, CDR2 FQNEAQ (reference sequence). The CDR3 has 15 residues. The CDR3 protein is CASSLGTAQGYGYTF. The CDR3 region has the DNA TGTGCCAGCAGCCTGGGGACAGCCCAGGGCTATGGCTACACCTTC.

The chain recombines TRBV30 with TRBJ1-5; no clear D gene. The CDR3 consists of 13 residues. Germline CDR1 reads GTSNPN; CDR2 reads SVGIG (reference sequence). Trimming cost V 0 bases and J 4 bases, with 7 bases left between them. CDR3 in DNA: TGTGCCTGGAGTGTCTCACATAATCAGCCCCAGCATTTT. Its protein is CAWSVSHNQPQHF.

The chain links TRBV4-3 to TRBJ2-7; D remains unclear. This CDR3 is built from 13 residues. The ends were cut back, 0 bases at V and 4 bases at J, with 7 bases in the middle. Germline assignment: CDR1 LGHNA and CDR2 YSLEER. CDR3 coding DNA: TGCGCCAGCAGCCAAGAACGAGGATACGAGCAGTACTTC. Translating it yields CASSQERGYEQYF.

The J gene is TRBJ2-1, the V gene TRBV6-1, with 10 bases fitting TRBD2. CDR3 length equals 14 residues. Germline V gives CDR1 MNHNS, CDR2 SASEGT. Germline trimming cut 4 bases from V and 3 bases from J; bases unmatched to any gene: 0. The CDR3 sequence is CASSVAGGYNEQFF. CDR3 coding DNA: TGTGCCAGCAGTGTAGCGGGGGGCTACAATGAGCAGTTCTTC.

The chain recombines TRBV6-4 with TRBJ1-1; 10 positions match TRBD1. Per the germline V gene, CDR1 is MRHNA and CDR2 is SNTAGT. The CDR3 has 16 residues. Trimming at V came to 2 bases and at J to 6 bases, leaving 9 bases not matched to a gene. The CDR3 sequence is CASSDTTGTGAPEAFF. The CDR3 DNA follows: TGTGCCAGCAGTGACACCACCGGGACAGGGGCCCCTGAAGCTTTCTTT.

This chain connects TRBV13 to TRBJ1-6; TRBD1 agrees at 9 bases. The CDR3 is 15 amino acids. Germline CDR1 and CDR2: PRHDT and FYEKMQ (reference sequence). The V and J ends lost 6 bases and 5 bases, in that order; junction bases with no gene match: 5. The DNA for the CDR3 is TGTGCCAGCAGTTACAGGGGGCAGCATAATTCACCCCTCCACTTT. Protein sequence: CASSYRGQHNSPLHF.

The J gene is TRBJ2-2, the V gene TRBV7-2; 7 bases are shared with TRBD2. The V gene's germline CDR1 is SGHTA and CDR2 FQGNSA. V trimming: 4 bases; J trimming: 6 bases; junction bases outside the gene matches: 5. This CDR3 region has 14 residues. CDR3 sequence: CASSSQGGAGELFF. As DNA, the CDR3 is TGTGCCAGCAGCTCGCAGGGAGGGGCCGGGGAGCTGTTTTTT.